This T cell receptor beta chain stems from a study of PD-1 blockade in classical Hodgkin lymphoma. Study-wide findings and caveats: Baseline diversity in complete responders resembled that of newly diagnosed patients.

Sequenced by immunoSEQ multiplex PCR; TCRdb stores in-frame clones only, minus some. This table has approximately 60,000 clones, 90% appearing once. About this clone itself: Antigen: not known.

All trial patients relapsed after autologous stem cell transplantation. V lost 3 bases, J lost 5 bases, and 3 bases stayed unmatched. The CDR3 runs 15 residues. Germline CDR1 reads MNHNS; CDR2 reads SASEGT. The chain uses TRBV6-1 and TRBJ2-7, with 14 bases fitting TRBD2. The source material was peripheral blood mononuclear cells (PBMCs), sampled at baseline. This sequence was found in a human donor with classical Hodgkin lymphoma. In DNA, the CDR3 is TGTGCCAGCAGTGAGACTAGCGGGGGGGCTAACGAGCAGTACTTC. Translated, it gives CASSETSGGANEQYF.